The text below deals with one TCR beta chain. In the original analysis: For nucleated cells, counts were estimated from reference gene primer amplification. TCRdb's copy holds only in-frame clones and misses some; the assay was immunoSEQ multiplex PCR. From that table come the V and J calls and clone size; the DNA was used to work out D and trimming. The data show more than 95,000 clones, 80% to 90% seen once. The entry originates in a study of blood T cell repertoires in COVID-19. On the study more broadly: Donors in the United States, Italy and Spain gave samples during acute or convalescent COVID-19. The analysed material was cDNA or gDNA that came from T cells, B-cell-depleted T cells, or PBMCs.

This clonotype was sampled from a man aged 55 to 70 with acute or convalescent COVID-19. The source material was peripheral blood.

In nucleotides, the CDR3 is TGTGCCAGCAGCTTAGAGGGAGTGGGAAACACCATATATTTT. Amino acid sequence: CASSLEGVGNTIYF. V and J are TRBV5-5 and TRBJ1-3; D not certain. V lost 2 bases to trimming and J lost 4 bases, with 10 bases between them. The CDR3 has 14 amino acids. Germline CDR1 SGHKS, CDR2 YYEKEE (reference sequence).